This T cell receptor (beta chain) was observed in a study of blood T cell repertoires in COVID-19. Per the germline V gene, CDR1 is SGHNT and CDR2 is YYREEE (reference sequence). Trimming took 4 bases from V and 4 from J; bases not matched to a gene: 6. The CDR3 spans 15 residues. Original methodology: Amplification from reference gene primers served as the basis for estimated nucleated cell counts. Here immunoSEQ multiplex PCR was the method, and the copy in TCRdb shows in-frame clones only, minus some. Clone size and the V and J calls come from that table; the DNA yielded D and trimming. Of approximately 340,000 clones listed, approximately 90% were seen once; the top ten hold roughly a tenth. Only one count was recorded for this clone.

This clonotype was sampled from a man aged 30 to 45 with COVID-19, enrolled during active disease. The specimen sequenced was peripheral blood. The V gene is TRBV5-4, the J gene TRBJ2-7, with 12 nucleotides matching TRBD2. CDR3 sequence (DNA): TGTGCCAGCAGCCCCGGACTAGCGGGAATGTACGAGCAGTACTTC. It codes for CASSPGLAGMYEQYF.